This T cell receptor (beta chain) was recorded in a study of long-term antiretroviral therapy in people with HIV. Samples held about 0.95-11 million cryopreserved PBMC, and DNA extraction followed. Run at survey level, the immunoSEQ assay was version v3.0. Here immunoSEQ multiplex PCR was the method, and the copy in TCRdb shows in-frame clones only, minus some. The data show 32,000 or so clones, roughly 80% seen once. The CDR3 runs to 12 residues. Germline V gene data show CDR1 as GTSNPN and CDR2 as SVGIG (reference sequence). V shed 5 bases, J shed 5 bases, and the junction held 5 bases outside the gene matches.

This clonotype was obtained from a woman aged 45-60 years with HIV. This chain uses TRBV30 with TRBJ2-5; 7 bases align to TRBD2. The sequencing here drew on unsorted PBMCs, taken 2 years after starting antiretroviral therapy. In nucleotides, the CDR3 is TGTGCCTGGGATTCCGGGGGGGAGACCCAGTACTTC. The encoded protein is CAWDSGGETQYF.